This T cell receptor beta chain emerged from a study of cytomegalovirus exposure and HLA in healthy donors (dated by TCRdb to 2016 to 2017). Concerning the study at large: In an earlier analysis of 550 to 750 of the donors, 250 to 350 Gb of sequence data and some 120 million unique TCR beta sequences from 150 million to 200 million T cells were reported. Class I and class II HLA loci were covered by the typing at four-digit resolution. An earlier analysis of 587 of the donors used high-throughput TCR beta sequencing to judge whether each TCR beta V gene segment behaved as functional or pseudogenic. A later analysis re-examined previously published TCR beta repertoires from hundreds of donors and added high-resolution HLA genotyping to investigate patterns of TCR occurrence. The number of donors typed differed by locus, with about 629-630 for A, B, C, DRB1 and DQB1, approximately 500 for DQA1, nearly 610 for DPA1, and around 430 for DPB1. Among 300 to 450 genotyped donors of the cohort, an average of 235,054 unique TCR beta nucleotide sequences were sequenced per donor, roughly a sixth of them non-productive. Roughly five DR-DQ haplotypes were handled as single units for association and clustering because linkage in the cohort was strong. Every discovery cohort repertoire had been produced on one sequencing platform. A separate validation cohort of about 110 different subjects was used in addition to the approximately 700-subject first cohort. Roughly 300 gigabases of sequencing data and approximately 92 million unique TCR sequences made up an early release that covered approximately 650 HLA-typed donors. Among the roughly 390 genotyped donors, around 81% belonged to the genetic ancestry cluster associated with self-reported Caucasian donors. The later analysis used no new phenotypic data to find candidate immune exposures, relying instead on TCR beta sequences and their occurrence across donors. Donor age, sex, ethnicity and CMV serostatus were compiled alongside the repertoire data. The study aimed to test whether signatures of past pathogen exposure could be identified by cataloging public T cell receptors. In a later genetic analysis, genome-wide SNP genotypes for about three fifths of the roughly 670 donors were used, and that subset was treated as a discovery cohort. To predict cytomegalovirus infection status, the study combined high-throughput TCR immunosequencing, statistical association of individual TCRs with disease status, and machine learning. The T cell repertoires of 670 or so subjects were profiled by immunosequencing and related to cytomegalovirus serostatus. What the study reported, not specific to this receptor: The authors suggested that the approach could potentially be extended to other disease states and immunological phenotypes. Because counts were too low, about 17 rarely observed V segments, including chromosome 9 orphons, were excluded from the earlier analysis of some 590 of the donors. Most TCR sequences were observed very rarely across donors, whereas some public TCRs were present in many individuals. Most CMV-associated TCR beta chains appeared to be HLA-restricted in a later analysis, and the HLA associations seemed to be driven largely by CMV exposure. Because some donors lacked HLA typing at each locus, the association tests relied only on the typed subset. A later genetic analysis associated a missense DCLRE1C variant with V-gene and J-gene trimming of TCR beta chains, and an independent cohort replicated the association. In this cohort, only TCR beta chains were sequenced, and detectable features were limited by the absence of alpha or paired-chain data. A few of the identified cytomegalovirus-associated TCR beta chains were confirmed in vitro to be specific for cytomegalovirus antigens. The study gave a list of over 150 TCR beta chains associated with cytomegalovirus. The presence/absence analyses assumed that sequencing depth was roughly uniform across donors, and that assumption may not be true. The only immune exposure information available for the cohort was CMV serostatus. A later analysis associated 16,951 TCR beta sequences with specific HLA alleles at a false discovery rate of 0.05. When HLA alleles, especially DR and DQ, strongly co-occurred, TCR associations were difficult to assign to individual alleles. Broadly in line with IMGT annotations, most TCR beta V segments showed up in productive rearrangements about 87% or about 30% of the time in an earlier analysis of around 550 of the donors. A group of highly shared sequence variants was considered likely to be a technical artifact of the sequencing pipeline. Several of the top co-occurrence clusters appeared to be linked to parvovirus B19, influenza, CMV and Epstein-Barr virus, according to a later analysis. In a later analysis, TCR association rates were found to vary across HLA loci, with the most associated TCRs seen for DRB1 alleles and the fewest for HLA-C alleles. The classifier was reported to diagnose cytomegalovirus status with high specificity and sensitivity in both the original cohort and the validation cohort. Correlated functional status among segregating V segments might reflect linkage disequilibrium, but an unknown experimental factor could not be ruled out. Compared with equally common non-associated chains, HLA-associated TCR beta chains in a later analysis were more clonally expanded and had lower generation probabilities. A further reported finding was that TCR beta sequences accurately predicted the HLA-A and HLA-B alleles for most subjects in the first cohort. The 87-base-pair reads could not distinguish some IMGT-functional V segments, including TRBV6-2 and TRBV6-3, so those segments were excluded. A later genetic analysis reported fewer N-insertions in productive TCRs among donors in an Asian-associated ancestry cluster than the roughly 650-donor mean.

The cohort comprised fewer than 750 healthy bone marrow donors. At the time of sampling, every cohort member was nominally healthy, though immune exposures that went unrecorded were likely present. The donor was CMV seropositive and belonged to the group of 270 or so seropositive cohort members. A peripheral blood sample was collected from each donor, and TCR beta sequencing was performed on peripheral blood mononuclear cells. The Qiagen DNeasy Blood Extraction Kit was used to extract genomic DNA from the blood cell samples. The method was the immunoSEQ multiplex PCR assay. For the multiplex PCR, a mixture combining 60 forward primers for TCR Vbeta segments and 13 reverse primers for TCR Jbeta segments was used. The CDR3 region of rearranged TCR beta genes was amplified from genomic DNA with a multiplex PCR assay. The amplified TCR beta libraries were sequenced on the Illumina HiSeq System as 87-base-pair reads. The original pipeline was this. Across the 670 or so repertoires, a later analysis counted some 81 million unique TCR beta chains, 9 million to 14 million of which were shared by at least two donors. To remove PCR and sequencing errors, raw reads were error-corrected and collapsed into unique sequences using a nearest-neighbor algorithm that merged closely related sequences. CDR3 sequences were aligned to IMGT reference sequences to assign V, D and J gene segments. For a sequence to be retained, at least a six-nucleotide match to both a V gene segment and a J gene segment was required. Rearrangements were called productive when the CDR3 lacked stop codons and stayed in frame with V and J; all others were non-productive. CDR3 was defined by IMGT convention, running from the second conserved V-encoded cysteine to the conserved J-encoded phenylalanine. In an earlier analysis of roughly 580 of the donors, sequences lacking an unambiguous match to a single V gene segment were excluded. In an earlier analysis of some 590 of the donors, a V segment was called functional when productive rearrangements were above 56.7%, and segregating when the standard deviation between donors exceeded 5%. A statistical classification framework was developed to diagnose cytomegalovirus status using the catalog of TCR beta chain sequences. A later analysis assigned V and J genes by comparing TCR nucleotide sequences with IMGT/GENE-DB human TR gene sequences. A later analysis assigned CDR3 sequences and most-parsimonious VDJ recombination scenarios with the TCRdist pipeline. A later analysis defined each TCR beta chain by its CDR3 amino acid sequence plus V-gene family, and excluded reads lacking a unique V-gene family. A later analysis removed 592 highly shared, low-generation-probability nucleotide sequences to deal with suspected cross-contamination and a sequencing artifact. A later analysis calculated a clonal expansion index for each public chain from normalized within-repertoire ranks of inferred template counts. In a later analysis, generation probabilities were computed using a VDJ recombination model fitted to out-of-frame rearrangements, and the results were checked against IGoR. In a later analysis, hypergeometric tests were used to score TCR-TCR, TCR-HLA and TCR-CMV co-occurrence, with a repertoire-size bias correction applied to TCR pairs. A later analysis estimated false discovery rates by permuting HLA or CMV assignments 20 times. In a later analysis, co-occurring TCRs were grouped using DBSCAN, and TCRdist sequence similarity was added for clustering within HLA-allele-positive subsets. Co-occurrence clustering excluded repertoires with fewer than 30,000 or more than 120,000 public chains, plus five with anomalous nucleotide sharing. Held by TCRdb, this immuneACCESS table contains in-frame sequences only and omits some clones. Under half of the omission traces to an unresolved V gene where checked; the cause of the rest is unknown. V, J and clone size reflect that table, while D and trimming were determined from the DNA. Present in this sample are more than 140,000 clones, over 70% of which were seen just once. The top ten clones comprise approximately 6.1% of the sample.

The CDR3, cysteine through phenylalanine, is 14 amino acids long. Just the 42-base CDR3 DNA is kept, in frame starting at base 1. The germline V gene encodes CDR1 SQVTM and CDR2 ANQGSEA. V is pared back by 3 bases and J by 1 base, with 11 bases lying between the germline termini. A note on this clone: Its antigen is not yet known. Per-base qualities were not stored, and no clone one base away is much larger.

The chain is made from TRBV29-1 and TRBJ2-3, with no confident D gene call. This TCR derives from a man aged 30 to 45 in good health and CMV-seropositive. Sequencing used PBMCs. The DNA is as follows: TGCAGCGTTGATGTCGGGTTGGGCACAGATACGCAGTATTTT. This sequence encodes CSVDVGLGTDTQYF.